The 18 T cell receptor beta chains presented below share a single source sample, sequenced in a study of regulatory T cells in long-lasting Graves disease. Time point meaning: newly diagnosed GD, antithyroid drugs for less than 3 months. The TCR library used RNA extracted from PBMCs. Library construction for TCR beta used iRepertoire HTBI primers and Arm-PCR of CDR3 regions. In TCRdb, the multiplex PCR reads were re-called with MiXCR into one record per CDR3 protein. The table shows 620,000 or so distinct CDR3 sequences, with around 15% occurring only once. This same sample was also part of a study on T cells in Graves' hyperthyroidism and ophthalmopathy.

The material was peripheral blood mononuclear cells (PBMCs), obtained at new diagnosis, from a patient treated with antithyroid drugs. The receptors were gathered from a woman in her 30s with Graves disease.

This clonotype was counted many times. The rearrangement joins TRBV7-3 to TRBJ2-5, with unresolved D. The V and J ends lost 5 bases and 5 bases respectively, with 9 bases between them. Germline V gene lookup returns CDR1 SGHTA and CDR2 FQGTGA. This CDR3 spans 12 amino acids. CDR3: CASSPNTETQYF. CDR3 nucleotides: TGTGCCAGCAGCCCTAACACTGAGACCCAGTACTTC.

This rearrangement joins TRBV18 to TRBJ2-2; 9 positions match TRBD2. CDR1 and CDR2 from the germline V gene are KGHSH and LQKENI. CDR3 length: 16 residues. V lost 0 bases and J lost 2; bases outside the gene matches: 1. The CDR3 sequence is CASSPPLAGNTGELFF. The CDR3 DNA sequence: TGTGCCAGCTCACCACCCCTAGCGGGAAACACCGGGGAGCTGTTTTTT.

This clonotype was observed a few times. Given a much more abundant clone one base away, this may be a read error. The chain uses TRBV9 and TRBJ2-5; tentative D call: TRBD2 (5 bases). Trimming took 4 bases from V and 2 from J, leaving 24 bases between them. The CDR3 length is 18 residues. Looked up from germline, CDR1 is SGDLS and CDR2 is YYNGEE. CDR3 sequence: CASSPPRALGGFQETQYF. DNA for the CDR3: TGTGCCAGCAGCCCACCGAGGGCCCTCGGTGGGTTTCAAGAGACCCAGTACTTC. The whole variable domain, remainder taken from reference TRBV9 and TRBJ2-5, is DSGVTQTPKHLITATGQRVTLRCSPRSGDLSVYWYQQSLDQGLQFLIQYYNGEERAKGNILERFSAQQFPDLHSELNLSSLELGDSALYFCASSPPRALGGFQETQYFGPGTRLLVL.

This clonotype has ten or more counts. The CDR3 region is CASSSLTGSTEAFF. CDR3 nucleotides: TGTGCCAGCAGCTCCCTTACAGGGAGCACTGAAGCTTTCTTT. V usage is TRBV7-9 and J usage is TRBJ1-1; D may be TRBD1 (6 bases). V gave up 4 bases and J gave up 4 bases, with 13 bases separating them. Germline V gives CDR1 SEHNR, CDR2 FQNEAQ (reference sequence). The CDR3 runs 14 residues.

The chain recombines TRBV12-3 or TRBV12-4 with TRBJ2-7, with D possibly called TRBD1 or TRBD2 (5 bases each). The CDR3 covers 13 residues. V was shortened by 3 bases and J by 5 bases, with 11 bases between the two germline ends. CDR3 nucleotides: TGTGCCAGCAGTTTGTATGGGGGTCACGAGCAGTACTTC. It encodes CASSLYGGHEQYF.

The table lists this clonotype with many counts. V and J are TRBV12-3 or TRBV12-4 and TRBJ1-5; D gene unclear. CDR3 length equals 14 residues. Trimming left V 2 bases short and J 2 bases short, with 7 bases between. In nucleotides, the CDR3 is TGTGCCAGCAGTTTAAGTGCAGGCAATCAGCCCCAGCATTTT. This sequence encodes CASSLSAGNQPQHF.

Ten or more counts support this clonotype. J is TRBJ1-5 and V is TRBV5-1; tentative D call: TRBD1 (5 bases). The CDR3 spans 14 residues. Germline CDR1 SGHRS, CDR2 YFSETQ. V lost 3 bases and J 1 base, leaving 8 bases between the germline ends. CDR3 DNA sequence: TGCGCCAGCAGCTGGGGGGAAAGCAATCAGCCCCAGCATTTT. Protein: CASSWGESNQPQHF.

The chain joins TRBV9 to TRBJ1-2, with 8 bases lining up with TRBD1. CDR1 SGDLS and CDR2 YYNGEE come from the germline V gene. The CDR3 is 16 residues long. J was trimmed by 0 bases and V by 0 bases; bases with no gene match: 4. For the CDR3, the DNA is TGTGCCAGCAGCGTAGCTCCGGGACAGGCTAACTATGGCTACACCTTC. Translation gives CASSVAPGQANYGYTF.

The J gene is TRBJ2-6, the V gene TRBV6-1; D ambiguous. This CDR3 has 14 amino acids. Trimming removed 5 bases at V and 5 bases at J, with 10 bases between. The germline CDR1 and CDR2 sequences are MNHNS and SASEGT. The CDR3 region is CASSRRTRANVLTF. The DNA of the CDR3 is TGTGCCAGCAGTCGACGAACCCGGGCCAACGTCCTGACTTTC.

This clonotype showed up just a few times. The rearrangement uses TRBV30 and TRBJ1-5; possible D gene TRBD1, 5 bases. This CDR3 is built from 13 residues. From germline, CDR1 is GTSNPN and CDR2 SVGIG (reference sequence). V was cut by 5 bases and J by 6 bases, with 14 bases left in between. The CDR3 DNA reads TGTGCCTGGGGCCTCTCCGGGGCTCAGCCCCAGCATTTT. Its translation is CAWGLSGAQPQHF.

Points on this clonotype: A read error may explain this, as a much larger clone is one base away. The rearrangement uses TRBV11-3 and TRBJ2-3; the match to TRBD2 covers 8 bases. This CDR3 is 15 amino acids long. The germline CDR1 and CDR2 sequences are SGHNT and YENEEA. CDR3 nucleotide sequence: TGTGCCGGCAGCTTTGCCGGGACTAGGAGCGATACGCAGTATTTT. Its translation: CAGSFAGTRSDTQYF.

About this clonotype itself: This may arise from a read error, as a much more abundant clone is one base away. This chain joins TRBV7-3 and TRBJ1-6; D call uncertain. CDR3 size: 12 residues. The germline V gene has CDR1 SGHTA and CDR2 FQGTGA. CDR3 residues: CASSLDFSLLHF. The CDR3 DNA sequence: TGTGCCAGCAGCTTAGACTTCTCACTCCTCCACTTT. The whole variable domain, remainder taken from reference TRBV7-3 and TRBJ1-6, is GAGVSQTPSNKVTEKGKYVELRCDPISGHTALYWYRQSLGQGPEFLIYFQGTGAADDSGLPNDRFFAVRPEGSVSTLKIQRTERGDSAVYLCASSLDFSLLHFGNGTRLTVT.

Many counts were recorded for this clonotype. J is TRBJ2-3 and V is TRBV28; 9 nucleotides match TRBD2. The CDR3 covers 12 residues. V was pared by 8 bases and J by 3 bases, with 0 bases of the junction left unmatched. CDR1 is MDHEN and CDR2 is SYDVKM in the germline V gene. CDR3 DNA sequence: TGTGCCAGCCTAGCGGGAACAGATACGCAGTATTTT. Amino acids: CASLAGTDTQYF.

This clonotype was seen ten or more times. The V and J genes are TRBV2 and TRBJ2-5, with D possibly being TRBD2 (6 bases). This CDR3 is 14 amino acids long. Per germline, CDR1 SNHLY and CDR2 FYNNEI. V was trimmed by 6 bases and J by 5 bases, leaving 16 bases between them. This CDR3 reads CASSPPWRAETQYF. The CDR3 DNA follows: TGTGCCAGCAGCCCCCCTTGGAGGGCGGAGACCCAGTACTTC.

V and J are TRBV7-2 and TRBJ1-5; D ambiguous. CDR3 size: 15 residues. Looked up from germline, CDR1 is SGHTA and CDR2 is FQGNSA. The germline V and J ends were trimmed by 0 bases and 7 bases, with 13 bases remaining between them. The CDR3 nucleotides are TGTGCCAGCAGCTTAGCGAGCTTCGGTGGCCAGCCCCAGCATTTT. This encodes CASSLASFGGQPQHF.

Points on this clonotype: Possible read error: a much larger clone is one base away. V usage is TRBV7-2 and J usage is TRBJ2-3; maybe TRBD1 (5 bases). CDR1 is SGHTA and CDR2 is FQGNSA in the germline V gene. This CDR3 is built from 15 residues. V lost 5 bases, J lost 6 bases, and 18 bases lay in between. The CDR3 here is CASSPPPPRVDTQYF. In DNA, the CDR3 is TGTGCCAGCAGCCCCCCCCCCCCCAGGGTCGATACGCAGTATTTT.

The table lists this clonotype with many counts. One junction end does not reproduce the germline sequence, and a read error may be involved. The chain's CDR3 is CASSLGDRGPASSF. The DNA of the CDR3 is TGCGCCAGCAGCTTGGGCGACAGGGGGCCGGCGAGCTCATTT. The chain uses TRBV5-1 and TRBJ1-1, with 10 bases fitting TRBD1. This CDR3 spans 14 amino acids. In germline, CDR1 is SGHRS, CDR2 YFSETQ.

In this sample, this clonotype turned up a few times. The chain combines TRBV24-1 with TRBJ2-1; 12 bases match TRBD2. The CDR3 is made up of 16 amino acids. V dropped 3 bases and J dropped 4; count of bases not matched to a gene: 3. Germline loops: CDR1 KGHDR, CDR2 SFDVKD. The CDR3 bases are TGTGCCACCAGTGATCAGGGGACTAGCGGGTACAATGAGCAGTTCTTC. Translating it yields CATSDQGTSGYNEQFF.